This T cell receptor beta chain was sequenced for a study of blood T cell repertoires in COVID-19. Germline CDR1 and CDR2: SNHLY and FYNNEI. CDR3 length: 14 amino acids. J lost 8 bases, V lost 6 bases, and 8 bases had no gene match. Generated by immunoSEQ multiplex PCR, the TCRdb table keeps only in-frame clones and is missing some. The sample lists about 160,000 clones; roughly 84% were seen once. The sequencing sample was made of peripheral blood. The J gene is TRBJ2-1, the V gene TRBV2; TRBD2 aligns across 9 bases. The sequence was collected from a man in his sixties or seventies with acute or convalescent COVID-19. The CDR3 region is CASRAGLALDEQFF. CDR3 sequence (DNA): TGTGCCAGCAGAGCCGGACTAGCGTTGGATGAGCAGTTCTTC.